Detailed here is one T cell receptor (beta chain). The specificity of this receptor is unknown. No base-level quality is on record; no much larger clone is a single base apart. TCRbeta CDR3 regions were amplified from genomic DNA using the immunoSEQ Assay, a bias-controlled multiplex PCR. As for the authors' bioinformatics: The number of nucleated cells in each sample was estimated from the amplification of reference gene primers within the assay. To quantify the absolute abundance of each unique TCRbeta CDR3 rearrangement, sequence reads were collapsed and filtered. For each sample, productive Simpson clonality was calculated as the square root of Simpson's diversity index across productive rearrangements. In TCRdb, the immuneACCESS table is reduced to in-frame sequences with V and J assigned. These tables do not hold every clone; where another copy was compared, an unresolved V gene accounts for under half, and the others remain unexplained. Clonal size and the V and J genes are those of that table, whereas D and trimming came from the DNA. The sample includes 150,000 to 200,000 clones, with over 75% observed a single time. Jointly, the top ten make up about a tenth of the sample.

This sample is part of a study of blood T cell repertoires in COVID-19 (dated by TCRdb to 2020 to 2021). Regarding the study in general: Samples covering the acute and convalescent phases of COVID-19 were provided by collaborators in the United States, Italy and Spain. The material from the prospective study consisted of cDNA or gDNA derived from T cells, B-cell-depleted T cells, or PBMCs. Deeply sampled blood TCRbeta repertoires from subjects exposed to, actively infected with, or recovered from COVID-19 were included in the dataset. A freely available public database, intended as a resource for researchers studying the immune response to SARS-CoV-2, is where the repertoires were released. The samples were drawn from two sources: the first 160 participants of the ongoing ImmuneRACE study, and 1,254 subjects contributed by 6 global collaborators. A de-identified subject ID, COVID-19 status, age in years and sex were almost always included in the sample metadata. Where available, HLA class I and class II types were obtained from metadata supplied by the sample provider rather than from assay-based typing.

Overall study results and their limits: How much clinical and demographic metadata was included differed by source and by participant, and the metadata was provided uncurated.

The CDR3 goes from the cysteine to the phenylalanine over 17 residues. Kept here is only the CDR3 DNA, which spans 51 bases and is read in frame from base 1. CDR1 and CDR2, per the germline V gene, are MNHEY and SVGEGT. The junction shows trimming of 0 bases on V and 0 bases on J, plus 12 bases between the germline ends. Whole blood was collected in K2EDTA tubes by collaborating institutions according to the institutions' own protocols. For TCRbeta analysis, collaborators shipped samples as frozen whole blood, isolated PBMCs, or DNA extracted from either of those sample types. This TCR derives from a human donor in a cohort sampled during active COVID-19. The V and J segments used are TRBV6-2 or TRBV6-3 and TRBJ1-5; no D gene call is confident. Sequencing was carried out using peripheral blood. The sequenced DNA: TGTGCCAGCAGTTACTCGAATGGCGGAAGTAGCAATCAGCCCCAGCATTTT. Translation gives CASSYSNGGSSNQPQHF.